This T cell receptor (beta chain) was captured by sequencing in a study of T cells in Graves' hyperthyroidism and ophthalmopathy. Study-wide results and limits: Most thyroid clonotypes expanded above 0.001 were also detected in blood.

Uncontrolled infection, other autoimmune disease, pregnancy or lactation excluded patients. In this sample, this clonotype turned up a few times. The target antigen is unknown. The CDR3 sequence is 15 residues long. Trimming took off 4 bases at V and 0 bases at J, with 11 bases between the two ends. From germline, CDR1 is MNHEY and CDR2 SMNVEV (reference sequence). Amplification of TCR beta CDR3 regions used RNA as the template. Carried out on the TCR CDR3, a first-round RT-PCR used the HTBI primer set. A single record per CDR3 protein comes from TCRdb applying MiXCR to the multiplex PCR reads. The data show a few hundred thousand distinct CDR3 sequences, 15% to 19% seen once.

The clonotype originates from a young woman with Graves' hyperthyroidism that later progressed to Graves' ophthalmopathy. The sample taken for sequencing was blood. The chain is built from TRBV27 and TRBJ2-3; TRBD1 or TRBD2 may be the D gene (5 bases each). This CDR3 reads CASSSWDLSTDTQYF. The DNA for the CDR3 is TGTGCCAGCAGTTCCTGGGACCTGAGCACAGATACGCAGTATTTT.